The 17 T cell receptor beta chains below all came from one sample that was sequenced in a study of radiotherapy plus CTLA-4 blockade in lung cancer. Sequencing used immunoSEQ multiplex PCR; TCRdb keeps in-frame clones, though not all of them. The table records fewer than 85,000 clones, approximately 86% of them present only once. The specimen comprised peripheral blood, sampled from a patient treated with radiotherapy plus ipilimumab. The receptors originated from a human donor with non-small cell lung cancer who had stable disease on radiotherapy plus ipilimumab.

The rearrangement links TRBV6-1 to TRBJ1-1; D remains ambiguous. Germline CDR1 is MNHNS and CDR2 is SASEGT. V lost 7 bases, J lost 1 base, and 10 bases lay in between. The CDR3 loop spans 13 amino acids. The CDR3 here is CASKRLANTEAFF. In nucleotides, the CDR3 is TGTGCCAGCAAACGGCTGGCGAACACTGAAGCTTTCTTT.

The chain recombines TRBV5-1 with TRBJ2-3; possible D gene TRBD1, 6 bases. Germline-derived CDR1 and CDR2 are SGHRS and YFSETQ. V was pared by 2 bases and J by 2 bases, with 15 bases between. The CDR3 consists of 16 residues. The CDR3 loop reads CASSFRGRGDTDTQYF. The CDR3 DNA is TGCGCCAGCAGCTTCAGGGGAAGAGGGGACACAGATACGCAGTATTTT.

This clone has a handful of counts. The CDR3, as DNA: TGTGCCAGTAGTGCGACCCAAGGGGAAAAACTGTTTTTT. Amino acid sequence: CASSATQGEKLFF. The chain recombines TRBV19 with TRBJ1-4; D is unresolved. V was cut by 5 bases and J by 8 bases, with 12 bases left in between. Germline V gene data show CDR1 as LNHDA and CDR2 as SQIVND (reference sequence). The length of the CDR3 is 13 residues.

This chain connects TRBV28 to TRBJ1-1, with D tentatively TRBD1 (6 bases). CDR3 length: 15 amino acids. The V and J ends lost 2 bases and 4 bases respectively, with 14 bases between them. Germline CDR1 is MDHEN and CDR2 is SYDVKM. CDR3 DNA sequence: TGTGCCAGCAGTTTAAAGAACAGGGCGCGCACTGAAGCTTTCTTT. It translates to CASSLKNRARTEAFF.

This rearrangement joins TRBV5-5 to TRBJ2-1; D may be TRBD2 (5 bases). Trimming left V 0 bases short and J 5 bases short, with 9 bases between. Germline CDR1 is SGHKS and CDR2 is YYEKEE (reference sequence). CDR3 length: 14 amino acids. The CDR3 nucleotides are TGTGCCAGCAGCTTGGTACTAGTCAACAATGAGCAGTTCTTC. Translated: CASSLVLVNNEQFF.

The chain carries TRBV9 and TRBJ2-1; D unresolved. The ends were cut back, 0 bases at V and 4 bases at J, with 8 bases in the middle. Germline V gives CDR1 SGDLS, CDR2 YYNGEE. The CDR3 is 14 residues long. The CDR3 sequence: CASSVVQRYNEQFF. The CDR3 coding sequence is TGTGCCAGCAGCGTAGTTCAAAGATACAATGAGCAGTTCTTC. The whole variable domain, remainder taken from reference TRBV9 and TRBJ2-1, is DSGVTQTPKHLITATGQRVTLRCSPRSGDLSVYWYQQSLDQGLQFLIQYYNGEERAKGNILERFSAQQFPDLHSELNLSSLELGDSALYFCASSVVQRYNEQFFGPGTRLTVL.

The V gene is TRBV29-1, the J gene TRBJ2-1; D remains ambiguous. Germline V CDR1 and CDR2: SQVTM, ANQGSEA. Deletions cut 3 bases from V and 9 bases from J, with 12 bases between. The CDR3 loop spans 12 amino acids. This CDR3 reads CSVELRRGEQFF. The CDR3, as DNA: TGCAGCGTTGAGTTACGGCGAGGTGAGCAGTTCTTC.

The chain has TRBV6-5 and TRBJ2-1; D remains unclear. The CDR3 length is 11 residues. The V end lost 7 bases, the J end lost 4 bases, and 5 bases lay between the germline ends. From germline, CDR1 is MNHEY and CDR2 SVGAGI. The CDR3 DNA follows: TGTGCCAGCACCTCATACAATGAGCAGTTCTTC. This sequence encodes CASTSYNEQFF.

In its sample, this clone was seen once. The V call is TRBV9, the J call TRBJ2-7; a weak D match, TRBD2 (7 bases). The ends were cut back, 2 bases at V and 0 bases at J, with 21 bases in the middle. This CDR3 region has 18 residues. From germline, CDR1 is SGDLS and CDR2 YYNGEE. CDR3 bases: TGTGCCAGCAGCGTCGAACCCCGGGGGGCTACAAGCTCCTACGAGCAGTACTTC. Its translation is CASSVEPRGATSSYEQYF.

The J gene is TRBJ2-1, the V gene TRBV28; 10 bases match TRBD2. V lost 5 bases, J lost 6 bases, and 10 bases stayed unmatched. The CDR3 contains 16 residues. Germline CDR1 reads MDHEN; CDR2 reads SYDVKM. CDR3 amino acids: CASSTPAGGPGNEQFF. CDR3 DNA sequence: TGTGCCAGCAGTACACCAGCGGGAGGGCCGGGCAATGAGCAGTTCTTC.

This chain links TRBV5-5 with TRBJ1-6; 8 bases match TRBD1. The CDR3 sequence is 16 residues long. V trimming: 0 bases; J trimming: 7 bases; junction bases outside the gene matches: 6. Germline V CDR1 and CDR2: SGHKS, YYEKEE (reference sequence). CDR3 DNA: TGTGCCAGCAGCTTGGGGACAGGGTATGGGAATTCACCCCTCCACTTT. This encodes CASSLGTGYGNSPLHF.

The chain carries TRBV2 and TRBJ2-7; D is perhaps TRBD2 (6 bases). CDR3 length: 14 amino acids. CDR1 and CDR2 (germline): SNHLY, FYNNEI. The V end lost 8 bases, the J end lost 0 bases, and 14 bases lay between the germline ends. The CDR3 spells CASQTSSYSYEQYF. Written as DNA, the CDR3 is TGTGCCAGCCAAACTAGCTCCTACTCCTACGAGCAGTACTTC.

The rearrangement uses TRBV28 and TRBJ2-5, with 7 bases identical to TRBD1. The CDR3 length is 13 residues. The germline CDR1 and CDR2 sequences are MDHEN and SYDVKM. V dropped 7 bases and J dropped 5; count of bases not matched to a gene: 7. DNA for the CDR3: TGTGCCAGCAAGGGGGCTAGCTGGGAGACCCAGTACTTC. Translated: CASKGASWETQYF.

In its sample, this clone was seen once. V gene TRBV28 combines with J gene TRBJ1-5; 10 bases match TRBD1. The CDR3 has 18 residues. CDR1 and CDR2 from the germline V gene are MDHEN and SYDVKM. The V gene end was trimmed by 8 bases and the J gene end by 1 base; junction bases not matched to a gene: 14. The CDR3 nucleotides are TGTGCCAGCGCGGGGGGACAGGGGACGAGTTGGAGCAATCAGCCCCAGCATTTT. Translated: CASAGGQGTSWSNQPQHF. The complete variable domain, with remaining parts taken from reference TRBV28 and TRBJ1-5, reads DVKVTQSSRYLVKRTGEKVFLECVQDMDHENMFWYRQDPGLGLRLIYFSYDVKMKEKGDIPEGYSVSREKKERFSLILESASTNQTSMYLCASAGGQGTSWSNQPQHFGDGTRLSIL.

The chain has TRBV7-6 and TRBJ2-7; D unclear. From germline, CDR1 is SGHVS and CDR2 FNYEAQ. This CDR3 is built from 13 residues. The ends were cut back, 1 base at V and 9 bases at J, with 13 bases in the middle. The CDR3 loop is CASSLEASKGQYF. CDR3 coding DNA: TGTGCCAGCAGCTTAGAAGCCTCGAAGGGGCAGTACTTC.

The J gene is TRBJ2-5, the V gene TRBV5-6; D call uncertain. The ends were cut back, 3 bases at V and 4 bases at J, with 10 bases in the middle. The CDR3 length is 13 residues. Germline CDR1 is SGHDT and CDR2 is YYEEEE. As DNA, the CDR3 is TGTGCCAGCAGCTATACAAATCGAGAGACCCAGTACTTC. Translating gives CASSYTNRETQYF.

The CDR3 nucleotides read TGCGCCAGCAGTGCCGGGAGAAGCACCGGGGAGCTGTTTTTT. This gives the protein CASSAGRSTGELFF. This rearrangement joins TRBV10-1 to TRBJ2-2, with TRBD2 as a possible D gene (6 bases). The CDR3 is 14 amino acids. Between the trimmed V and J ends, which lost 4 bases and 4 bases, there was a span of 10 bases. Germline loops: CDR1 WNHNN, CDR2 SYGVQD (reference sequence).